This TCR beta chain was sequenced during a study of blood T cell repertoires in COVID-19. The overall study: The United States, Italy and Spain provided the acute and convalescent COVID-19 samples.

From germline, CDR1 is GTSNPN and CDR2 SVGIG (reference sequence). The CDR3 is made up of 17 amino acids. V lost 3 bases, J lost 6 bases, and 23 bases lay in between. In the authors' methods: Amplification of reference gene primers was used by the study to estimate nucleated cell counts. Produced via immunoSEQ multiplex PCR; TCRdb's table is partial and in-frame only. From that table come the V and J calls and clone size; the DNA was used to work out D and trimming. The repertoire holds 250,000 to 300,000 clones, with around 90% as singletons. The chain uses TRBV30 and TRBJ1-4; perhaps TRBD1 as D (6 bases). Sequenced sample: peripheral blood. The sequence came from a woman in her thirties or forties who had recovered from COVID-19. The CDR3 DNA sequence: TGTGCCTGGAGAGATGACCTATACAGGGATGTGGATGAAAAACTGTTTTTT. Its protein product is CAWRDDLYRDVDEKLFF.